Below, 28 T cell receptor beta chains from the same sample are listed, as sequenced in a study of CD8 T cells in ankylosing spondylitis. TCRdb passed the 5' RACE reads through MiXCR, listing each CDR3 protein once. The sample includes 350,000 or so distinct CDR3 sequences, around 10% seen only once; the top ten take roughly 9%. The specimen was blood, either unsorted or a sorted T cell fraction (not recorded which). The receptors come from a female donor with ankylosing spondylitis or in good health (not recorded which).

In its sample, this clonotype was seen many times. This chain joins TRBV9 and TRBJ2-3, with 7 bases matching TRBD2. The CDR3 spans 14 residues. V was pared by 0 bases and J by 5 bases, with 3 bases of the junction left unmatched. The germline gives CDR1 SGDLS, CDR2 YYNGEE. CDR3 protein: CASSVAGGRDTQYF. The CDR3 bases are TGTGCCAGCAGCGTAGCGGGGGGTCGAGATACGCAGTATTTT. Drawing the rest from reference TRBV9 and TRBJ2-3, the complete variable domain is DSGVTQTPKHLITATGQRVTLRCSPRSGDLSVYWYQQSLDQGLQFLIQYYNGEERAKGNILERFSAQQFPDLHSELNLSSLELGDSALYFCASSVAGGRDTQYFGPGTRLTVL.

This clonotype was counted only a few times. This chain connects TRBV12-3 or TRBV12-4 to TRBJ2-2; TRBD2 matches 8 bases. The V gene end was trimmed by 3 bases and the J gene end by 3 bases; junction bases not matched to a gene: 6. The CDR3 is 16 residues long. The CDR3 loop is CASSFVPSGYTGELFF. The DNA of the CDR3 is TGTGCCAGCAGTTTTGTACCTAGCGGGTACACCGGGGAGCTGTTTTTT.

This clonotype was detected many times. The chain has TRBV19 and TRBJ2-1; 8 bases fit TRBD2. The trim removed 7 bases at V and 1 base at J, leaving 9 bases unmatched. The CDR3 length is 16 residues. Germline assignment: CDR1 LNHDA and CDR2 SQIVND (reference sequence). The CDR3 DNA follows: TGTGCCAGTACCTCCGGGAGGGGCGGATCCTACAATGAGCAGTTCTTC. Protein product: CASTSGRGGSYNEQFF.

This sequence joins TRBV7-2 and TRBJ1-4; D is possibly TRBD1 (6 bases). Trimming stripped 4 bases from V and 2 bases from J, with 17 bases between. Germline V gene sequence: CDR1 SGHTA, CDR2 FQGNSA. The CDR3 runs 17 residues. CDR3 sequence: CASSSPADRPTNEKLFF. The CDR3 DNA reads TGTGCCAGCAGCTCGCCGGCAGACAGGCCGACTAATGAAAAACTGTTTTTT.

As concerns this clonotype: This may be a read error: a much more frequent sequence differs by one nucleotide. The chain combines TRBV9 with TRBJ2-7; TRBD1 matches 10 bases. The germline gives CDR1 SGDLS, CDR2 YYNGEE. The CDR3 has 15 amino acids. The CDR3 DNA reads as TGTGCCAGCAGAGTAGGGGACAGGGGATTGGGCGAGCAGTACTTC. It encodes CASRVGDRGLGEQYF.

This clonotype occurred many times. Written as DNA, the CDR3 is TGTGCCAGCAGCTTTAGCGGGGGTAACAATGAGCAGTTCTTC. Translated: CASSFSGGNNEQFF. V is TRBV7-9 and J is TRBJ2-1; the match to TRBD2 covers 9 bases. Germline V gene lookup returns CDR1 SEHNR and CDR2 FQNEAQ (reference sequence). CDR3 size: 14 residues. J lost 5 bases, V lost 3 bases, and 2 bases had no gene match.

Details on this clonotype: This sequence may be a read error, since a much larger clone differs from it by one base. The chain joins TRBV5-1 to TRBJ2-3; D is ambiguous. The CDR3 extends over 12 amino acids. Germline V gene sequence: CDR1 SGHRS, CDR2 YFSETQ. The chain's CDR3 is CPSRSLGDTQYF. CDR3 nucleotides: TGCCCCAGCAGGTCCCTGGGGGATACGCAGTATTTT. The variable domain in full, with the rest retrieved from reference TRBV5-1 and TRBJ2-3, is KAGVTQTPRYLIKTRGQQVTLSCSPISGHRSVSWYQQTPGQGLQFLFEYFSETQRNKGNFPGRFSGRQFSNSRSEMNVSTLELGDSALYLCPSRSLGDTQYFGPGTRLTVL.

The rearrangement joins TRBV29-1 to TRBJ1-4, with 7 bases lining up with TRBD1. The CDR3 contains 13 residues. Germline V CDR1 and CDR2: SQVTM, ANQGSEA. The V and J ends lost 4 bases and 12 bases, in that order; junction bases with no gene match: 11. This CDR3 reads CSVARTGSGELFF. For the CDR3, the DNA is TGCAGCGTTGCCCGGACAGGTTCTGGGGAACTGTTTTTT.

This clonotype was counted at least ten times. The chain carries TRBV6-2 or TRBV6-3 and TRBJ2-1, with 13 bases matching TRBD2. The CDR3 consists of 18 residues. Germline-derived CDR1 and CDR2 are MNHEY and SVGEGT. V was clipped by 5 bases and J by 0 bases; unmatched bases: 7. The chain's CDR3 is CASSPGTSGASSYNEQFF. The CDR3, as DNA: TGTGCCAGCAGTCCGGGGACTAGCGGGGCTAGCTCCTACAATGAGCAGTTCTTC.

This clonotype was recorded a few times. The chain is built from TRBV29-1 and TRBJ2-7, with 9 bases identical to TRBD1. The length of the CDR3 is 12 residues. Germline V gene sequence: CDR1 SQVTM, CDR2 ANQGSEA. Germline trimming cut 6 bases from V and 6 bases from J; bases unmatched to any gene: 6. The CDR3 DNA sequence: TGCAGCGTAAGGACAGGGGTGAGCGAGCAGTACTTC. This encodes CSVRTGVSEQYF.

This clonotype appeared many times. The chain is built from TRBV20-1 and TRBJ1-5; the D is unclear. The CDR3 is 14 amino acids. V lost 3 bases, J lost 2 bases, and 11 bases lay in between. The germline V gene has CDR1 DFQATT and CDR2 SNEGSKA (reference sequence). The CDR3 DNA sequence: TGCAGTGCTAGTGAGGTTCGGGGCAATCAGCCCCAGCATTTT. Protein product: CSASEVRGNQPQHF.

This clonotype was recorded many times. The chain employs TRBV5-1 and TRBJ1-4; D not resolved. The germline V gene has CDR1 SGHRS and CDR2 YFSETQ. This CDR3 is built from 15 residues. V was shortened by 7 bases and J by 0 bases, with 13 bases between the two germline ends. The CDR3 sequence: CASRETSSTNEKLFF. In nucleotides, the CDR3 is TGCGCCAGCCGCGAGACCAGTTCAACTAATGAAAAACTGTTTTTT. Drawing the rest from reference TRBV5-1 and TRBJ1-4, the complete variable domain is KAGVTQTPRYLIKTRGQQVTLSCSPISGHRSVSWYQQTPGQGLQFLFEYFSETQRNKGNFPGRFSGRQFSNSRSEMNVSTLELGDSALYLCASRETSSTNEKLFFGSGTQLSVL.

The CDR3 region has the DNA TGCGCCAGCAGCAAACAGGGGCCGGATGAAAAACTGTTTTTT. This sequence encodes CASSKQGPDEKLFF. This sequence joins TRBV10-2 and TRBJ1-4, with 7 bases fitting TRBD1. The junction had 7 bases not matched to a gene; V was cut back by 6 bases and J by 6 bases. The CDR3 length is 14 residues. CDR1 is WSHSY, CDR2 SAAADI, per germline.

This clonotype was picked up many times. This chain connects TRBV7-2 to TRBJ2-3; D ambiguous. V was trimmed by 1 base and J by 2 bases, leaving 10 bases between them. This CDR3 is built from 15 residues. Per germline, CDR1 SGHTA and CDR2 FQGNSA. The CDR3 reads CASSLVGGDTDTQYF. The CDR3 nucleotides are TGTGCCAGCAGCTTAGTAGGTGGGGACACAGATACGCAGTATTTT. Drawing the rest from reference TRBV7-2 and TRBJ2-3, the complete variable domain is GAGVSQSPSNKVTEKGKDVELRCDPISGHTALYWYRQSLGQGLEFLIYFQGNSAPDKSGLPSDRFSAERTGGSVSTLTIQRTQQEDSAVYLCASSLVGGDTDTQYFGPGTRLTVL.

This clonotype was recorded at least ten times. CDR3 loop: CSVNMGEKLFF. The CDR3 nucleotides read TGCAGCGTTAATATGGGTGAAAAACTGTTTTTT. The V gene is TRBV29-1, the J gene TRBJ1-4; unclear D gene. V lost 5 bases to trimming and J lost 7 bases, with 8 bases between them. CDR3 size: 11 residues. CDR1 is SQVTM, CDR2 ANQGSEA, per germline.

The J gene is TRBJ2-2, the V gene TRBV11-2, with 11 bases aligning to TRBD1. There are 17 residues in the CDR3. J lost 2 bases, V lost 5 bases, and 7 bases had no gene match. Germline values: CDR1 SGHAT, CDR2 FQNNGV. Written as DNA, the CDR3 is TGTGCCAGCAGCCGCTGGACAGGGGGCGCTAACACCGGGGAGCTGTTTTTT. This gives the protein CASSRWTGGANTGELFF.

There are a few counts of this clonotype. The chain uses TRBV5-1 and TRBJ2-7; a possible D gene is TRBD2 (5 bases). The CDR3 length is 14 residues. Germline-derived CDR1 and CDR2 are SGHRS and YFSETQ. V lost 1 base and J lost 4, with 12 bases in between. The CDR3: CASSLFGSGYEQYF. The CDR3 region has the DNA TGCGCCAGCAGCTTGTTCGGCAGCGGATACGAGCAGTACTTC. Combining the CDR3 with reference TRBV5-1 and TRBJ2-7 gives the whole variable domain KAGVTQTPRYLIKTRGQQVTLSCSPISGHRSVSWYQQTPGQGLQFLFEYFSETQRNKGNFPGRFSGRQFSNSRSEMNVSTLELGDSALYLCASSLFGSGYEQYFGPGTRLTVT.

V gene TRBV11-2 combines with J gene TRBJ1-4; D might be TRBD1 (5 bases). V lost 5 bases and J 1 base, leaving 26 bases between the germline ends. The V gene's germline CDR1 is SGHAT and CDR2 FQNNGV. CDR3 size: 20 residues. The CDR3 sequence is CASSLRPGGVAFGTNEKLFF. The CDR3 DNA follows: TGTGCCAGCAGCCTCCGCCCGGGAGGGGTGGCTTTCGGAACTAATGAAAAACTGTTTTTT.

Ten or more counts support this clonotype. The rearrangement joins TRBV5-1 to TRBJ2-1, with D unclear. The CDR3 runs 16 residues. Trimming removed 2 bases from V and 7 bases from J, with 19 bases in between. Germline V gene lookup returns CDR1 SGHRS and CDR2 YFSETQ. This CDR3 is CASSLGENTLLNEQFF. CDR3 DNA sequence: TGCGCCAGCAGCTTAGGTGAAAACACATTATTGAATGAGCAGTTCTTC.

This clonotype appeared many times. The V and J genes are TRBV7-2 and TRBJ1-2, with D perhaps matching TRBD1 (5 bases). V lost 6 bases and J lost 8, with 19 bases in between. Germline V gene sequence: CDR1 SGHTA, CDR2 FQGNSA. The CDR3 extends over 14 amino acids. CDR3 amino acids: CASRTGLRERGYTF. CDR3 nucleotide sequence: TGTGCCAGCAGGACGGGACTCCGGGAAAGAGGCTACACCTTC.

This clonotype appeared many times. V gene TRBV6-5 combines with J gene TRBJ2-1, with 8 positions matching TRBD2. The germline V gene has CDR1 MNHEY and CDR2 SVGAGI. The trim removed 0 bases at V and 5 bases at J, leaving 6 bases unmatched. The CDR3 sequence is 16 residues long. The CDR3 is CASSYSATSVHNEQFF. The CDR3 DNA sequence: TGTGCCAGCAGTTACTCCGCGACTAGCGTACACAATGAGCAGTTCTTC.

This clonotype was seen more than once but under ten times. CDR3 loop: CASSESSGGSDTQYF. CDR3 coding DNA: TGTGCCAGCAGCGAAAGTAGCGGTGGGTCAGATACGCAGTATTTT. The chain joins TRBV7-9 to TRBJ2-3, with D tentatively TRBD2 (6 bases). The CDR3 consists of 15 residues. Trimming removed 5 bases at V and 4 bases at J, with 16 bases between. Germline CDR1 and CDR2: SEHNR and FQNEAQ (reference sequence).

This clonotype showed up just a few times. The rearrangement links TRBV27 to TRBJ2-1; possible D gene TRBD1, 6 bases. The CDR3 is 10 amino acids. Germline CDR1 and CDR2: MNHEY and SMNVEV (reference sequence). CDR3 sequence reads: CVTGSNEQFF. The CDR3 nucleotides are TGTGTCACAGGGTCGAATGAGCAGTTCTTC.

In its sample, this clonotype was seen a few times. The chain recombines TRBV10-3 with TRBJ1-4; D call uncertain. V lost 6 bases and J lost 7, with 18 bases in between. The CDR3 totals 15 residues. The germline CDR1 and CDR2 sequences are ENHRY and SYGVKD. The DNA of the CDR3 is TGTGCCATCAGCAGAGACCAAACGGCCGTTGAAAAACTGTTTTTT. Translating it yields CAISRDQTAVEKLFF.

This clonotype was counted ten times or more. The CDR3 sequence is CASSRPGAEYGYTF. The CDR3 bases are TGTGCCAGCAGTCGGCCGGGAGCTGAATATGGCTACACCTTC. The rearrangement links TRBV12-3 or TRBV12-4 to TRBJ1-2; D uncertain. The V gene lost 5 bases and the J gene lost 5 bases, with 15 bases spanning the gap. The length of the CDR3 is 14 residues.

V and J are TRBV5-5 and TRBJ2-5; D possibly uses TRBD1 or TRBD2 (5 bases each). In germline, CDR1 is SGHKS, CDR2 YYEKEE (reference sequence). This CDR3 region has 14 residues. V lost 4 bases, J lost 0 bases, and 10 bases lay in between. The CDR3 sequence: CASSMGRNQETQYF. As DNA, the CDR3 is TGTGCCAGCAGCATGGGACGGAACCAAGAGACCCAGTACTTC.

This clonotype was recorded only once. This chain uses TRBV5-1 with TRBJ2-7; a possible D gene is TRBD2 (7 bases). Germline loops: CDR1 SGHRS, CDR2 YFSETQ. This CDR3 comprises 17 residues. Trimming removed 0 bases from V and 0 bases from J, with 16 bases in between. CDR3 in amino acids: CASSLAWAGALSYEQYF. In DNA, the CDR3 is TGCGCCAGCAGCTTGGCCTGGGCGGGGGCCCTCTCCTACGAGCAGTACTTC.

There are a few counts of this clonotype. The V call is TRBV7-2, the J call TRBJ2-2; D is unclear. This CDR3 is 16 amino acids long. Germline V gene sequence: CDR1 SGHTA, CDR2 FQGNSA. The V end lost 2 bases, the J end lost 3 bases, and 13 bases lay between the germline ends. CDR3 coding DNA: TGTGCCAGCAGCTTAATGTCTCGAGGATACACCGGGGAGCTGTTTTTT. Protein: CASSLMSRGYTGELFF.